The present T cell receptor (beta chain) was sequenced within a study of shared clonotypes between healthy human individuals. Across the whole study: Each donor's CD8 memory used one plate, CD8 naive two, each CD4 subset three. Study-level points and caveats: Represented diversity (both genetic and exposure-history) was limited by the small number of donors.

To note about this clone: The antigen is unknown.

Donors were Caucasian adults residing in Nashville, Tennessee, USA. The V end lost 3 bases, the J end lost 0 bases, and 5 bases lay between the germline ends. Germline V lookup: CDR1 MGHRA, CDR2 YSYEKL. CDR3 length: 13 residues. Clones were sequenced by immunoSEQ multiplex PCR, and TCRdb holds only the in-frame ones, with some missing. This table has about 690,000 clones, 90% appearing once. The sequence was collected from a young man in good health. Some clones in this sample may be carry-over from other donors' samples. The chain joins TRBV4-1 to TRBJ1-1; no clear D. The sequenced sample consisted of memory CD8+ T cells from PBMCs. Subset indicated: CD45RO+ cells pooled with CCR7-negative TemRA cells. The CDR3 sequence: CASSHPVNTEAFF. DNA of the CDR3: TGCGCCAGCAGCCATCCGGTGAACACTGAAGCTTTCTTT.